A selection of T cell receptor beta chains follows, all from one sample in a study of vaccination effects on CD4 cells after COVID-19. The assay was immunoSEQ multiplex PCR, and TCRdb's table has in-frame clones only and misses some. Among roughly 67,000 clones, about 79% were seen once, and the ten largest hold about 10%. These receptors are not linked to any known antigen. Sequenced material: CD4+ T cells from PBMCs cultured with SARS-CoV-2 spike peptides, taken before COVID-19 vaccination. All receptors come from a human donor who received a COVID-19 vaccine. CDR3s include the opening cysteine and the closing phenylalanine or tryptophan. The D gene is left open where the match is weak. Size values are once, few and many counts, or a class for expanded clones, and some rows have none.

V,D,length,J,size,DNA,CDR3
TRBV5-6,NA,17,TRBJ2-1,NA,TGTGCCAGCAGCTTGGCCGGGGATTTCAGGACGGGCAATGAGCAGTTCTTC,CASSLAGDFRTGNEQFF
TRBV5-6,TRBD1,15,TRBJ1-5,NA,TGTGCCAGCAGCTTGGCGGGACAGGGCCGTCAGCCCCAGCATTTT,CASSLAGQGRQPQHF
TRBV3-1/TRBV3-2,NA,16,TRBJ2-5,NA,TGTGCCAGCAGCCAAGGAGCCCCCGCGAGTGGGAAGACCCAGTACTTC,CASSQGAPASGKTQYF
TRBV5-1,NA,13,TRBJ2-2,NA,TGCGCCAGCAGCTTGTCGATGGACGGGGAGCTGTTTTTT,CASSLSMDGELFF
TRBV5-8,TRBD1,15,TRBJ2-5,NA,TGTGCCAGCAGCCCCCGACAGGGGGCGGAAGAGACCCAGTACTTC,CASSPRQGAEETQYF
TRBV19,TRBD1,13,TRBJ2-2,NA,TGTGCCAGTAATAACAGGGGGTTCGGGGAGCTGTTTTTT,CASNNRGFGELFF
TRBV19,NA,14,TRBJ1-2,NA,TGTGCCAGTAAAATTCAGGGGTCCCTCTATGGCTACACCTTC,CASKIQGSLYGYTF
TRBV5-1,NA,14,TRBJ2-4,NA,TGCGCCAGCAGCGGGGGGCAGGGCCAAGCCATTCAGTACTTC,CASSGGQGQAIQYF
TRBV27,TRBD1,14,TRBJ1-5,NA,TGTGCCAGCGGGACAGGGGGACGCAATCAGCCCCAGCATTTT,CASGTGGRNQPQHF
TRBV10-1,NA,14,TRBJ2-3,few,TGCGCCAGCAGTGAGACCAAGCCGTCAGATACGCAGTATTTT,CASSETKPSDTQYF
TRBV25-1,TRBD2,16,TRBJ2-1,NA,TGTGCCAGCAGTGAACGGCTAGCGGGGGCCTACAATGAGCAGTTCTTC,CASSERLAGAYNEQFF
TRBV24-1,NA,14,TRBJ1-2,NA,TGTGCCACCAGTGATAGGGGGTGGCGGAATGGCTACACCTTC,CATSDRGWRNGYTF
TRBV7-2,TRBD2,15,TRBJ2-2,NA,TGTGCCAGCAGCTTTAGCGGGGGGGCCCCCGGGGAGCTGTTTTTT,CASSFSGGAPGELFF
TRBV4-3,NA,14,TRBJ2-2,few,TGCGCCAGCAGCCTCTTACAGGGTACCGGGGAGCTGTTTTTT,CASSLLQGTGELFF
TRBV27,TRBD1,15,TRBJ1-5,NA,TGTGCCAGCAGTTTAAGGGGGACAGCTAATCAGCCCCAGCATTTT,CASSLRGTANQPQHF
TRBV24-1,TRBD2,16,TRBJ2-5,few,TGTGCCACCAGTGACCCCCGGGAGGGCCCGCAGGGGACCCAGTACTTC,CATSDPREGPQGTQYF
TRBV4-2,NA,17,TRBJ2-5,NA,TGTGCCAGCAGCCAAGGAACAGCGAGGGGCCCGCAAGAGACCCAGTACTTC,CASSQGTARGPQETQYF
TRBV6-2/TRBV6-3,NA,16,TRBJ2-1,NA,TGTGCCAGCAGTTACAGGGGGAACCGGCGGTTGGGTGAGCAGTTCTTC,CASSYRGNRRLGEQFF
TRBV5-1,NA,14,TRBJ2-1,NA,TGCGCCAGCAGCTCACGGGGTGGGCAGAATGAGCAGTTCTTC,CASSSRGGQNEQFF
TRBV2,NA,15,TRBJ1-6,NA,TGTGCCAGCAGTGATTCAGGGGTAGAGAGTTCACCCCTCCACTTT,CASSDSGVESSPLHF
TRBV6-6,NA,14,TRBJ2-2,NA,TGTGCCAGCAGTTACTCGATGGGCACCGGGGAGCTGTTTTTT,CASSYSMGTGELFF
TRBV18,TRBD2,18,TRBJ2-3,NA,TGTGCCAGCTCGCCTTCCCAGATAGCGGGGGGGAGCACAGATACGCAGTATTTT,CASSPSQIAGGSTDTQYF
TRBV18,NA,14,TRBJ1-5,NA,TGTGCCAGCTCACCAGCAGGTGGCAATCAGCCCCAGCATTTT,CASSPAGGNQPQHF
TRBV11-3,NA,13,TRBJ1-1,NA,TGTGCCAGCAGCTTAGGCCCCCTGGGGGTCGCTTTCTTT,CASSLGPLGVAFF
TRBV6-4,NA,14,TRBJ1-1,few,TGTGCCAGCAGCCCAGAAGGGGGGCAGACTGAAGCTTTCTTT,CASSPEGGQTEAFF
TRBV11-2,NA,19,TRBJ2-5,NA,TGTGCCAGCAGCTTACGCAAGGTTCCGGGACGAGAGTACCAAGAGACCCAGTACTTC,CASSLRKVPGREYQETQYF
TRBV24-1,TRBD1,17,TRBJ1-5,once,TGTGCCACCAGTGATGGGACAGGGAGGCCCGGGGGTCAGCCCCAGCATTTT,CATSDGTGRPGGQPQHF
TRBV19,NA,17,TRBJ2-6,NA,TGTGCCAGTAGTGCAGTCAGGGAGTCGAGGGGGGCCAACGTCCTGACTTTC,CASSAVRESRGANVLTF
TRBV19,NA,15,TRBJ1-2,NA,TGTGCCAGTAGTTCCCAGGTTTGGGCCTATGATGGCTACACCTTC,CASSSQVWAYDGYTF
TRBV19,TRBD1,17,TRBJ2-2,NA,TGTGCCAGTAGTATAGGCCGGGACAGGGCCCTCTACGGGGAGCTGTTTTTT,CASSIGRDRALYGELFF
TRBV27,NA,16,TRBJ2-2,few,TGTGCCAGCAAACTTAAGACAGGTTTGAACACCGGGGAGCTGTTTTTT,CASKLKTGLNTGELFF
TRBV18,NA,14,TRBJ1-3,NA,TGTGCCAGCTCACCCCAGGGGAGTGGAAACACCATATATTTT,CASSPQGSGNTIYF
TRBV6-5,TRBD1,14,TRBJ2-3,NA,TGTGCCAGCAGTTTAAGGACAGGGACAGATACGCAGTATTTT,CASSLRTGTDTQYF
TRBV29-1,TRBD2,14,TRBJ2-5,NA,TGCAGCGTTGGGAAGCGGGGGGCTGTAGAGACCCAGTACTTC,CSVGKRGAVETQYF
TRBV19,TRBD1,14,TRBJ1-6,NA,TGTGCCAGTAGTATAGGACAGGGCGGATCACCCCTCCACTTT,CASSIGQGGSPLHF
TRBV2,TRBD2,15,TRBJ2-3,NA,TGTGCCAGCAGTGTCCTAGCGGGGGGCACAGATACGCAGTATTTT,CASSVLAGGTDTQYF
TRBV6-6,TRBD2,15,TRBJ2-1,NA,TGTGCCAGCAGTTACGGGACTAGCGGGGGGAATGAGCAGTTCTTC,CASSYGTSGGNEQFF
TRBV7-9,TRBD1,15,TRBJ1-1,few,TGTGCCAGCAGCATACAGGGGTCCACGAACACTGAAGCTTTCTTT,CASSIQGSTNTEAFF
TRBV6-6,NA,14,TRBJ2-1,NA,TGTGCCAGCAGCCCGGCGGGAACCTACAATGAGCAGTTCTTC,CASSPAGTYNEQFF
TRBV12-3/TRBV12-4,NA,11,TRBJ1-2,NA,TGTGCCAGCAGTTCCTTTGGATTCTTTATCTTC,CASSSFGFFIF
TRBV21-1,NA,15,TRBJ1-2,NA,TGTGCCAGCAGCAGATACAGGGATTCCTCCTATGGCTACACCTTC,CASSRYRDSSYGYTF
TRBV15,TRBD1,16,TRBJ1-1,NA,TGTGCCACCAGCAAAGAAAGGGGCAGGGGGGCCACTGAAGCTTTCTTT,CATSKERGRGATEAFF
TRBV24-1,TRBD2,16,TRBJ2-2,NA,TGTGCCACCAGTGATCCAAGCGGGGAGAACACCGGGGAGCTGTTTTTT,CATSDPSGENTGELFF
TRBV30,NA,17,TRBJ1-4,NA,TGTGCCTGGAGTCCCTGGAGAGGGGGGGGCCCTAATGAAAAACTGTTTTTT,CAWSPWRGGGPNEKLFF
TRBV6-5,NA,14,TRBJ1-3,NA,TGTGCCAGCAGTCCAGGGACTGGAGGAAACACCATATATTTT,CASSPGTGGNTIYF
TRBV13,NA,12,TRBJ1-5,NA,TGTGCCAGCAGTCGTGGGGATCAGCCCCAGCATTTT,CASSRGDQPQHF
TRBV5-6,NA,13,TRBJ1-2,NA,TGTGCCAGCAGCCTGGAAGGGGAGAGTGGCTACACCTTC,CASSLEGESGYTF
TRBV5-1,TRBD1,15,TRBJ2-2,NA,TGCGCCAGCAGCCCGGACAGGGTAGGGGCCGGGGAGCTGTTTTTT,CASSPDRVGAGELFF
TRBV29-1,TRBD1,12,TRBJ1-4,NA,TGCAGCGTTGTTCAGGGGGATGAAAAACTGTTTTTT,CSVVQGDEKLFF
TRBV2,NA,14,TRBJ1-5,NA,TGTGCCAGCAGTGGGACAGAAGTTGGCCAGCCCCAGCATTTT,CASSGTEVGQPQHF
TRBV18,NA,15,TRBJ2-1,NA,TGTGCCAGCTCACCTCAGGCGACAGCTCACAATGAGCAGTTCTTC,CASSPQATAHNEQFF
TRBV7-9,NA,13,TRBJ2-3,NA,TGTGCCAGCAGGCGGGGCAGCACAGATACGCAGTATTTT,CASRRGSTDTQYF
TRBV24-1,TRBD1,14,TRBJ1-2,NA,TGTGCCACCAGTGATTCCGGACAGGGAATAGGCTACACCTTC,CATSDSGQGIGYTF
TRBV3-1/TRBV3-2,NA,14,TRBJ2-3,NA,TGTGCCAGCAGCCAGGGGTATAGCACAGATACGCAGTATTTT,CASSQGYSTDTQYF